This entry lists 13 T cell receptor delta chains sequenced from one sample in a study of gamma delta lymphoproliferative disorders and STAT genes. TCRdb redid the clone calls on the multiplex PCR reads with CATT. The sample has roughly 2,500 delta-chain clones, about 1.5% seen once. Genomic DNA from isolated PBMCs served as the sequencing template. Specimen: blood. These receptors came from a human donor in good health.

In this sample, this clone turned up a few times. A far larger clone is one base from this, pointing to a likely read error. Other DNA sequences in the same sample also yield this CDR3. The V and J genes are TRDV3 and TRDJ1; a weak D match, TRDD3 (5 bases). Per germline, CDR1 TVYSNPD and CDR2 GDNSRS (reference sequence). CDR3 length: 16 residues. Trimming removed 1 base at V and 5 bases at J, with 23 bases between. CDR3 region: CAFTNAGDTLPDKLIF. The CDR3 DNA reads TGTGCCTTTACGAATGCGGGCGATACATTGCCAGATAAACTCATCTTT. The whole variable domain, filled in from reference TRDV3 and TRDJ1, reads CDKVTQSSPDQTVASGSEVVLLCTYDTVYSNPDLFWYRIRPDYSFQFVFYGDNSRSEGADFTQGRFSVKHILTQKAFHLVISPVRTEDSATYYCAFTNAGDTLPDKLIFGKGTRVTVEP.

There are a few counts of this clone. This likely came from a read error, as a far larger clone is one base away. The sample holds other DNA sequences that translate to the same CDR3. The V call is TRDV2, the J call TRDJ1; D not resolved. Germline lookup yields CDR1 GEAIGNYY and CDR2 EKD. The V and J ends lost 4 bases and 2 bases respectively, with 22 bases between them. This CDR3 has 17 residues. CDR3: CACEGLQTQTNTDKLIF. DNA of the CDR3: TGTGCCTGTGAGGGTCTCCAAACACAAACCAATACCGATAAACTCATCTTT.

To note about this clone: The protein recorded in TCRdb matches a much larger clone and deviates from this DNA's translation at residue 11, suggesting a read error; the protein here is obtained by translating the DNA. The gene calls are TRDV2 and TRDJ3; 8 nucleotides align to TRDD3. Germline CDR1 reads GEAIGNYY; CDR2 reads EKD. There are 22 residues in the CDR3. J lost 2 bases, V lost 3 bases, and 20 bases had no gene match. The chain's CDR3 is CACDSPGMGDALSPWDTRQMFF. CDR3 nucleotide sequence: TGTGCCTGTGACTCACCGGGCATGGGGGATGCCCTAAGCCCCTGGGACACCCGACAGATGTTTTTC.

To note about this clone: A read error likely explains why the TCRdb protein, taken from a much larger clone, differs from this DNA's translation at residues 3 and 10; the protein shown is translated from the DNA. The V call is TRDV3, the J call TRDJ1, with 10 bases identical to TRDD3. Losses at the gene ends were 4 bases for V and 3 bases for J; bases not matched to a gene: 14. Germline V gives CDR1 TVYSNPD, CDR2 GDNSRS (reference sequence). This CDR3 is 16 amino acids long. CDR3 loop: CAYSPSWGICSDKLIF. The CDR3 DNA reads TGTGCCTATAGTCCTAGCTGGGGGATATGCTCCGATAAACTCATCTTT.

On this clone itself: The TCRdb record carries a much larger clone's protein, which differs from this DNA's translation at residue 4; a read error is the likely cause, and the protein listed here is the DNA translation. The chain carries TRDV2 and TRDJ1; the match to TRDD3 covers 8 bases. CDR3 length: 14 residues. Germline loops: CDR1 GEAIGNYY, CDR2 EKD. V lost 6 bases and J lost 2; bases outside the gene matches: 7. The CDR3 spells CACNKLGGTDKLIF. CDR3 nucleotide sequence: TGTGCCTGTAACAAACTGGGGGGTACCGATAAACTCATCTTT.

In its sample, this clone was seen a few times. TCRdb pairs this DNA with a much larger clone's protein that differs at residue 4, likely a read error; the protein shown was translated from the DNA. V gene TRDV2 combines with J gene TRDJ1; TRDD3 aligns across 9 bases. After removal of 6 bases from V and 3 bases from J, the junction contained 10 bases not matched to a gene. This CDR3 is 15 amino acids long. Germline lookup yields CDR1 GEAIGNYY and CDR2 EKD. CDR3 nucleotide sequence: TGTGCCTGTAACAGCGTGGGGGATAACCCCGATAAACTCATCTTT. This translates into CACNSVGDNPDKLIF.

Worth noting for this clone: Given a far larger clone just one base away, this is likely a sequencing read error. The sample holds other DNA sequences that translate to the same CDR3. The V call is TRDV2, the J call TRDJ2; tentatively, D is TRDD3 (5 bases). Between the trimmed V and J ends, which lost 7 bases and 2 bases, there was a span of 16 bases. CDR1 is GEAIGNYY, CDR2 EKD, per germline. There are 15 residues in the CDR3. CDR3 loop: CACDPMLGLTAQLFF. CDR3 in DNA: TGTGCCTGCGACCCTATGCTGGGATTGACAGCACAACTCTTCTTT.

The sample holds a few counts of this clone. The protein that TCRdb holds for this DNA derives from a much larger clone and differs from the translated DNA at residue 14, which likely indicates a read error; the protein shown here is translated from the DNA. The V call is TRDV1, the J call TRDJ1; D may be TRDD2 (7 bases). Germline CDR1 and CDR2: TSWWSYY and QGS. The CDR3 runs to 22 residues. V shed 7 bases and J shed 0 bases, with 36 bases lying between them. CDR3 nucleotides: TGTGCTCTTGCCCCTTCCTTTTTTCCGGGGATTAGGGTGGGCCCTTACACCGATAAACTCATCTTT. It encodes CALAPSFFPGIRVGPYTDKLIF.

As for this clone: The protein that TCRdb holds for this DNA derives from a much larger clone and differs from the translated DNA at residue 8, which likely indicates a read error; the protein shown here is translated from the DNA. This chain links TRDV1 with TRDJ1; D assignment may be TRDD2 or TRDD3 (5 bases each). The CDR3 runs to 20 residues. Germline CDR1 and CDR2: TSWWSYY and QGS. V lost 1 base and J lost 0, with 24 bases in between. DNA of the CDR3: TGTGCTCTTGGGGAACCTCCTCTTCCCCCGCGGGGAATGTACACCGATAAACTCATCTTT. Translated, it gives CALGEPPLPPRGMYTDKLIF.

CDR3 sequence: CASLCLPTSLPYWGIPPRLIF. The CDR3 DNA reads as TGTGCTTCATTGTGCCTTCCAACCTCCCTACCATACTGGGGGATACCTCCCAGACTCATCTTT. No call was made for the V gene; the J gene is TRDJ1; TRDD3 was called by the table and not checked on the DNA. The CDR3 runs to 21 residues.

In its sample, this clone was seen a few times. TCRdb's entry gives the protein of a much larger clone, which mismatches this DNA's translation at residue 8, likely from a read error; the protein reported here is translated from the DNA. The chain is built from TRDV2 and TRDJ1; D is unclear. V was clipped by 0 bases and J by 0 bases, with 25 bases between them. The germline V gene has CDR1 GEAIGNYY and CDR2 EKD. The CDR3 is 20 residues long. CDR3 region: CACDTLSPPQPETNTDKLIF. CDR3 DNA: TGTGCCTGTGACACCTTATCGCCTCCCCAGCCAGAGACAAACACCGATAAACTCATCTTT.

This clone turned up a few times. This likely came from a read error, as a far larger clone is one base away. The sample contains more than one DNA sequence encoding this CDR3. CDR3 nucleotides: TGTGCTTGTGAGGGTCTCCAGACACAAACCAATACCGATAAACTCATCTTT. It codes for CACEGLQTQTNTDKLIF. This sequence joins TRDV2 and TRDJ1; D is unresolved. CDR1 and CDR2 from the germline V gene are GEAIGNYY and EKD. CDR3 size: 17 residues.

The sample holds a few counts of this clone. A far larger clone lies a single base away; this is likely a read error. Different DNA sequences within this sample yield the same CDR3. V is TRDV2 and J is TRDJ3, with 10 positions matching TRDD3. This CDR3 has 22 amino acids. Germline loops: CDR1 GEAIGNYY, CDR2 EKD. The CDR3 DNA sequence: TGTGCCTGTGACTCACCGGGCATGGGGGATACCCTAAGCCCCTGGGACACTCGACAGATGTTTTTC. Its translation: CACDSPGMGDTLSPWDTRQMFF.